Here is one T cell receptor (beta chain) with its context. The antigen is unknown. TCRdb's table, derived via immunoSEQ multiplex PCR, lists solely in-frame clones and lacks some. The table has 25,000 to 35,000 clones, around 89% seen once; the top ten hold around a tenth. The data were obtained in a study of T cells in localized non-small cell lung cancer. Study conclusions and caveats: A denser population of T cells in blood accompanied longer overall survival. Heterogeneity cannot be ruled out, as sequencing used one tumor region only. Tumor showed lower T cell clonality than uninvolved adjacent lung, where it was highest.

From germline, CDR1 is LNHNV and CDR2 YYDKDF (reference sequence). The CDR3 totals 15 residues. V shed 3 bases, J shed 4 bases, and the junction held 6 bases outside the gene matches. Material: peripheral blood, obtained before any cancer treatment. This receptor was identified in a woman aged 35 to 75 with stage I lung adenocarcinoma. The chain couples TRBV15 to TRBJ1-2, with 9 nucleotides matching TRBD1. The CDR3 DNA reads as TGTGCCACCAGCAGGGGGGACAGGGCGCGCTATGGCTACACCTTC. It codes for CATSRGDRARYGYTF.